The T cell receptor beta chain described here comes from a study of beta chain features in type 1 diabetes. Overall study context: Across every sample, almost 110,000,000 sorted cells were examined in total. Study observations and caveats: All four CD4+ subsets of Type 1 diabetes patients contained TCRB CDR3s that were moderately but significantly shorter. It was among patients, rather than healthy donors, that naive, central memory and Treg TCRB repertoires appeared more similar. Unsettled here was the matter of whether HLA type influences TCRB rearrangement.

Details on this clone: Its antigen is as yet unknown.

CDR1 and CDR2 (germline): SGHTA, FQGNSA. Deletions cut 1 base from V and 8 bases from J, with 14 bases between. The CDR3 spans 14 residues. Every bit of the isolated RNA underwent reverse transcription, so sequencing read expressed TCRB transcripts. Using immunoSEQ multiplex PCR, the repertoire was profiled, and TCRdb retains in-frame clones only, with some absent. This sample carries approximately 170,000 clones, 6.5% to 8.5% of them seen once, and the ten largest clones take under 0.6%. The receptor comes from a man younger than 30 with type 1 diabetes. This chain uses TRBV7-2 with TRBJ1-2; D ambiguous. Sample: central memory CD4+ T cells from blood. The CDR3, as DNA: TGTGCCAGCAGCTTAGATTTCCGTGGCGGGGGCTACACCTTC. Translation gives CASSLDFRGGGYTF.